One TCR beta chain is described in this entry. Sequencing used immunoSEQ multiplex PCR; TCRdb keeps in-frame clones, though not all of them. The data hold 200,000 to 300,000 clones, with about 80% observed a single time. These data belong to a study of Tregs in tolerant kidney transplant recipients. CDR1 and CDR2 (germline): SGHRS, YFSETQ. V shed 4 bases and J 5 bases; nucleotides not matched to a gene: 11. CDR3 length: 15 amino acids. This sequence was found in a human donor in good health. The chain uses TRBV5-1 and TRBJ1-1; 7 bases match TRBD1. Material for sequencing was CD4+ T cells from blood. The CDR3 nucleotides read TGCGCCAGCAGCGGGTCGACAGGGTCGGTGACTGAAGCTTTCTTT. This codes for CASSGSTGSVTEAFF.